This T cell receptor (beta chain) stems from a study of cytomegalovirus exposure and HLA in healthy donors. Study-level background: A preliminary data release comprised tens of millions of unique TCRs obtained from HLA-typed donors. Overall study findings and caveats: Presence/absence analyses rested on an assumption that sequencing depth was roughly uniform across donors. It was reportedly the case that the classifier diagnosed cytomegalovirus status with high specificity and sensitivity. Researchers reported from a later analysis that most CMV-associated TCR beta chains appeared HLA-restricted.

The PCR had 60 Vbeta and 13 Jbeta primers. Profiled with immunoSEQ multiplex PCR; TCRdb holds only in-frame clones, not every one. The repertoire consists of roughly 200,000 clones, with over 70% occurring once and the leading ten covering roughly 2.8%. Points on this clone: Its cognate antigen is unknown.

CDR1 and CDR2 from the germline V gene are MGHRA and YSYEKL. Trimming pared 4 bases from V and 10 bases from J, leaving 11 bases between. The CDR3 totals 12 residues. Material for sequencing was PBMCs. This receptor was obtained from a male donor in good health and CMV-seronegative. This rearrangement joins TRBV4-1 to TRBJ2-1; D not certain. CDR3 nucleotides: TGCGCCAGCAGCCTCGTTCCCCGGGAGCAGTTCTTC. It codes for CASSLVPREQFF.